Listed below are T cell receptor beta chains from one sample, sequenced in a study of blood T cell repertoires in COVID-19. Repertoires were generated with immunoSEQ multiplex PCR, while TCRdb's copy carries only in-frame clones and drops some. This table holds roughly 72,000 clones, around 90% found once. The sequenced material came from peripheral blood. Receptors originate from a human donor in a cohort sampled during active COVID-19. Both conserved end residues are part of each CDR3. The D gene is left open where the match is weak. Clone sizes are given selectively: once, few, many, or a class where the clone is expanded.

v_call	clone_size	d_call	j_call	cdr3_nt	cdr3_aa
TRBV5-1	NA	TRBD2	TRBJ2-2	TGCGCCAGCAGCCTGGTCGGCGGGAGGGGGAACACCGGGGAGCTGTTTTTT	CASSLVGGRGNTGELFF
TRBV28	NA	NA	TRBJ2-4	TGTGCCAGCAGTTTACATCAACTAGCCAAAAACATTCAGTACTTC	CASSLHQLAKNIQYF
TRBV3-1/TRBV3-2	once	TRBD2	TRBJ2-3	TGTGCCAGCAGCCAAGTTGGCGGGGGGGTGACAGATACGCAGTATTTT	CASSQVGGGVTDTQYF
TRBV2	NA	NA	TRBJ2-7	TGTGCCAGCAGGGTACAGGGTTATGGGCAGTACTTC	CASRVQGYGQYF
TRBV12-5	few	TRBD1	TRBJ1-2	TGTGCTAGTGGTTTAACAGGGGTCGATGGCTACACCTTC	CASGLTGVDGYTF
TRBV24-1	NA	NA	TRBJ2-1	TGTGCCACCAGTGGGGAGTTGTCAGGAGGCTTTGGATACAATGAGCAGTTCTTC	CATSGELSGGFGYNEQFF
TRBV11-2	NA	TRBD1	TRBJ2-5	TGTGCCAGCAGTAGAGACAGGGGAGAGACCCAGTACTTC	CASSRDRGETQYF
TRBV7-2	NA	NA	TRBJ2-3	TGTGCCAGCAGCCTGACATCGGGGGATACGCAGTATTTT	CASSLTSGDTQYF
TRBV4-3	NA	NA	TRBJ1-1	TGCGCCAGCAGCCAAGGCCTGGGGGGGGGCACTGAAGCTTTCTTT	CASSQGLGGGTEAFF
TRBV7-2	NA	TRBD1	TRBJ1-2	TGTGCCAGCAGCTCGACAGGGGGCGCGAACTATGGCTACACCTTC	CASSSTGGANYGYTF
TRBV18	NA	TRBD2	TRBJ2-7	TGTGCCAGCTCACAGCAGCGGGAGAAGTACGAGCAGTACTTC	CASSQQREKYEQYF
TRBV6-5	NA	TRBD2	TRBJ2-7	TGTGCCAGCAGTCTAGCGGGGAAGTACGAGCAGTACTTC	CASSLAGKYEQYF
TRBV3-1/TRBV3-2	NA	NA	TRBJ2-1	TGTGCCAGCAGCCAAGGGCCCTCTAATGAGCAGTTCTTC	CASSQGPSNEQFF
TRBV19	NA	TRBD2	TRBJ2-1	TGTGCCACGAAGAGCGGGGGTCCCTACAATGAGCAGTTCTTC	CATKSGGPYNEQFF
TRBV7-2	NA	NA	TRBJ1-6	TGTGCCAGCAGCAGAAGGGACGGAGGGTCACCCCTCCACTTT	CASSRRDGGSPLHF
TRBV5-6	NA	NA	TRBJ1-5	TGTGCCAGCAGCTTGGGACTCAGCAATCAGCCCCAGCATTTT	CASSLGLSNQPQHF
TRBV25-1	once	TRBD2	TRBJ2-3	TGTGCCAGCGGAGTTAGCGGGGTCACAGATACGCAGTATTTT	CASGVSGVTDTQYF